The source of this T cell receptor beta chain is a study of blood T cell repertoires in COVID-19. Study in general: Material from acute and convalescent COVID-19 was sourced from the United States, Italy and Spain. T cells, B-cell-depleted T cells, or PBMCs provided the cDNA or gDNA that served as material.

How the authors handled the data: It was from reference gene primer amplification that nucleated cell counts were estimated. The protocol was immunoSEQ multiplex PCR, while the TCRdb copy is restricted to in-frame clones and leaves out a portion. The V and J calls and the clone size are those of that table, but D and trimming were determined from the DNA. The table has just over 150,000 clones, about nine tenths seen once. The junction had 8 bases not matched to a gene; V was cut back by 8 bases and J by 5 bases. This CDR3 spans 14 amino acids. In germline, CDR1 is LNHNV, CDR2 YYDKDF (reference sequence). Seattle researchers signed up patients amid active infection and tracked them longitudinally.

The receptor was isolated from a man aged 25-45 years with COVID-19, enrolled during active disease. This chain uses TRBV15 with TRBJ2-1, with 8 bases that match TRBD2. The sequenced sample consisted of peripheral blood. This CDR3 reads CATRRGEGDNEQFF. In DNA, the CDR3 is TGTGCCACCCGGCGGGGGGAGGGGGACAATGAGCAGTTCTTC.